The 17 T cell receptor beta chains given below trace back to one sample, sequenced in a study of shared T cell receptors in the human thymus. Method: immunoSEQ multiplex PCR; TCRdb's copy keeps in-frame clones and lacks some. Among about 500,000 clones listed, 75% to 85% were seen once. These records were also assigned to another study, of human thymus T cells.

The specimen was thymocytes. All receptors come from a boy under two years old with a congenital heart defect.

V gene TRBV19 combines with J gene TRBJ1-5, with D uncertain. This CDR3 has 17 amino acids. Trimming took off 3 bases at V and 4 bases at J, with 19 bases between the two ends. Per germline, CDR1 LNHDA and CDR2 SQIVND (reference sequence). In DNA, the CDR3 is TGTGCCAGTAGTATCCAGAATGGTCCCCTTTGGAATCAGCCCCAGCATTTT. Translating gives CASSIQNGPLWNQPQHF.

The count of this clone is one. CDR3 protein: CASSHPLGDLDRNNEQFF. The CDR3 region has the DNA TGTGCCAGCAGTCACCCGCTGGGGGACTTGGACCGAAACAATGAGCAGTTCTTC. V and J are TRBV28 and TRBJ2-1, with a weak D call TRBD2 (6 bases). The CDR3 contains 18 residues. Germline loops: CDR1 MDHEN, CDR2 SYDVKM. Trimming took off 5 bases at V and 5 bases at J, with 25 bases between the two ends.

This clone was observed a handful of times. The chain uses TRBV11-2 and TRBJ2-3; 13 bases align to TRBD2. With V trimmed by 5 bases and J by 4 bases, 15 bases remained unmatched. Germline CDR1 is SGHAT and CDR2 is FQNNGV. The CDR3 has 19 residues. CDR3 nucleotide sequence: TGTGCCAGCAGCCCGGGACTAGCGGGACGAAGGAACCGGTCAGATACGCAGTATTTT. Protein: CASSPGLAGRRNRSDTQYF. The variable domain in full, completed from reference TRBV11-2 and TRBJ2-3, reads EAGVAQSPRYKIIEKRQSVAFWCNPISGHATLYWYQQILGQGPKLLIQFQNNGVVDDSQLPKDRFSAERLKGVDSTLKIQPAKLEDSAVYLCASSPGLAGRRNRSDTQYFGPGTRLTVL.

The chain carries TRBV5-6 and TRBJ2-7; unclear D gene. Germline CDR1 and CDR2: SGHDT and YYEEEE. V lost 4 bases and J 2 bases, leaving 13 bases between the germline ends. The CDR3 loop spans 14 amino acids. The CDR3 protein is CASSGCSTTYEQYF. DNA of the CDR3: TGTGCCAGCAGCGGGTGTAGCACAACCTACGAGCAGTACTTC.

The chain carries TRBV28 and TRBJ1-5; D ambiguous. This CDR3 is built from 15 residues. Germline lookup yields CDR1 MDHEN and CDR2 SYDVKM. The V and J ends lost 1 base and 2 bases respectively, with 9 bases between them. CDR3 sequence: CASSLSAQGNQPQHF. Written as DNA, the CDR3 is TGTGCCAGCAGTTTATCTGCCCAGGGCAATCAGCCCCAGCATTTT.

The chain links TRBV2 to TRBJ2-7, with no clear D. The germline V gene encodes CDR1 SNHLY and CDR2 FYNNEI. The CDR3 has 15 amino acids. Trimming took off 6 bases at V and 6 bases at J, with 21 bases between the two ends. CDR3 sequence: CASRRRDQPTGEQYF. The CDR3 DNA is TGTGCCAGCAGGCGGCGCGACCAGCCCACGGGCGAGCAGTACTTC.

Turning to this clone: As the CDR3 is not closed by the conserved phenylalanine or tryptophan, this likely results from a read error. V is TRBV5-1 and J is TRBJ1-2; 7 bases agree with TRBD1. The CDR3 sequence is 14 residues long. Germline V gene lookup returns CDR1 SGHRS and CDR2 YFSETQ. V lost 0 bases, J lost 7 bases, and 6 bases stayed unmatched. The CDR3 sequence: CASSLARQGGGYTL. In nucleotides, the CDR3 is TGCGCCAGCAGCTTGGCGAGGCAGGGGGGTGGCTACACCCTC.

This clone showed up just once. The gene calls are TRBV7-9 and TRBJ2-7; D may be TRBD2 (6 bases). Germline CDR1 is SEHNR and CDR2 is FQNEAQ (reference sequence). V lost 5 bases and J lost 6, with 20 bases in between. CDR3 length: 15 amino acids. The CDR3 is CASSTRRVRPREQYF. The CDR3 nucleotides are TGTGCCAGCAGCACCAGGAGGGTCCGCCCCCGCGAGCAGTACTTC.

The V and J genes are TRBV12-5 and TRBJ1-2; D may be TRBD1 (6 bases). Germline V gene lookup returns CDR1 LGHNT and CDR2 FRNRAP. The CDR3 contains 15 residues. The V end lost 6 bases, the J end lost 3 bases, and 17 bases lay between the germline ends. This CDR3 reads CASGNLRGADYGYTF. For the CDR3, the DNA is TGTGCTAGTGGCAACTTACGGGGGGCAGACTATGGCTACACCTTC. Full variable domain (missing parts from reference TRBV12-5 and TRBJ1-2): DARVTQTPRHKVTEMGQEVTMRCQPILGHNTVFWYRQTMMQGLELLAYFRNRAPLDDSGMPKDRFSAEMPDATLATLKIQPSEPRDSAVYFCASGNLRGADYGYTFGSGTRLTVV.

This clone has more than one count but fewer than ten. The chain joins TRBV30 to TRBJ2-7, with D perhaps TRBD1 (5 bases). Deletions cut 4 bases from V and 2 bases from J, with 12 bases between. CDR3 length: 13 residues. CDR1 is GTSNPN and CDR2 is SVGIG in the germline V gene (reference sequence). CDR3 sequence (DNA): TGTGCCTGGAAGGCAGGGTTAACCTACGAGCAGTACTTC. This codes for CAWKAGLTYEQYF.

The chain is built from TRBV7-9 and TRBJ1-1; the match to TRBD1 covers 9 bases. The CDR3 runs 15 residues. Germline V gives CDR1 SEHNR, CDR2 FQNEAQ (reference sequence). With V trimmed by 1 base and J by 4 bases, 4 bases remained unmatched. The CDR3 loop is CASSLEGQGGTEAFF. The CDR3 nucleotides are TGTGCCAGCAGCTTAGAGGGACAGGGTGGCACTGAAGCTTTCTTT. Complete variable domain (other parts from reference TRBV7-9 and TRBJ1-1): DTGVSQNPRHKITKRGQNVTFRCDPISEHNRLYWYRQTLGQGPEFLTYFQNEAQLEKSRLLSDRFSAERPKGSFSTLEIQRTEQGDSAMYLCASSLEGQGGTEAFFGQGTRLTVV.

CDR3 coding DNA: TGTGCCTGGACCGCTAGGCGGGAGGGGGGCACAGATACGCAGTATTTT. It codes for CAWTARREGGTDTQYF. V is TRBV30 and J is TRBJ2-3; 9 positions agree with TRBD2. The CDR3 is made up of 16 amino acids. V lost 4 bases, J lost 1 base, and 9 bases stayed unmatched. Germline lookup yields CDR1 GTSNPN and CDR2 SVGIG (reference sequence).

The gene calls are TRBV4-3 and TRBJ1-5; 10 bases agree with TRBD1. CDR1 is LGHNA and CDR2 is YSLEER in the germline V gene. Unmatched junction bases numbered 7, after V lost 3 bases and J lost 5 bases. This CDR3 has 16 residues. The CDR3 bases are TGCGCCAGCAGCCAGGAGACAGGGGGCTTCGATCAGCCCCAGCATTTT. Protein sequence: CASSQETGGFDQPQHF.

V is TRBV4-1 and J is TRBJ1-2, with 11 bases aligning to TRBD1. The CDR3 extends over 16 amino acids. The germline V gene encodes CDR1 MGHRA and CDR2 YSYEKL. J gave up 4 bases and V 1 base, and 5 bases lay outside the gene matches. As DNA, the CDR3 is TGCGCCAGCAGCCAAGGTCGGACAGGGGGCCTCTATGGCTACACCTTC. Protein product: CASSQGRTGGLYGYTF.

V gene TRBV5-1 combines with J gene TRBJ2-7, with 10 positions matching TRBD1. Germline V lookup: CDR1 SGHRS, CDR2 YFSETQ. The CDR3 is 16 amino acids. The ends lost 0 bases at V and 2 bases at J; junction bases unmatched: 5. CDR3: CASSLEGTGVTYEQYF. CDR3 sequence (DNA): TGCGCCAGCAGCTTGGAGGGGACAGGGGTCACCTACGAGCAGTACTTC. The full variable domain, with the rest looked up from reference TRBV5-1 and TRBJ2-7, is KAGVTQTPRYLIKTRGQQVTLSCSPISGHRSVSWYQQTPGQGLQFLFEYFSETQRNKGNFPGRFSGRQFSNSRSEMNVSTLELGDSALYLCASSLEGTGVTYEQYFGPGTRLTVT.

The V and J genes are TRBV7-4 and TRBJ2-7; no firm D call. Germline-derived CDR1 and CDR2 are SGHVT and SQSDAQ. The CDR3 runs 16 residues. The V end lost 5 bases, the J end lost 4 bases, and 21 bases lay between the germline ends. This CDR3 is CASSPPRKPIPYEQYF. As DNA, the CDR3 is TGTGCCAGCAGCCCCCCTCGCAAACCTATCCCATACGAGCAGTACTTC.

This clone has a single count. This sequence joins TRBV27 and TRBJ1-2; TRBD1 might be the D (5 bases). The germline CDR1 and CDR2 sequences are MNHEY and SMNVEV (reference sequence). This CDR3 contains 13 residues. Between the trimmed V and J ends, which lost 11 bases and 3 bases, there was a span of 16 bases. The CDR3 nucleotides are TGTGCCCCAGGGAGGGAGCTCCACTATGGCTACACCTTC. Amino acid sequence: CAPGRELHYGYTF.